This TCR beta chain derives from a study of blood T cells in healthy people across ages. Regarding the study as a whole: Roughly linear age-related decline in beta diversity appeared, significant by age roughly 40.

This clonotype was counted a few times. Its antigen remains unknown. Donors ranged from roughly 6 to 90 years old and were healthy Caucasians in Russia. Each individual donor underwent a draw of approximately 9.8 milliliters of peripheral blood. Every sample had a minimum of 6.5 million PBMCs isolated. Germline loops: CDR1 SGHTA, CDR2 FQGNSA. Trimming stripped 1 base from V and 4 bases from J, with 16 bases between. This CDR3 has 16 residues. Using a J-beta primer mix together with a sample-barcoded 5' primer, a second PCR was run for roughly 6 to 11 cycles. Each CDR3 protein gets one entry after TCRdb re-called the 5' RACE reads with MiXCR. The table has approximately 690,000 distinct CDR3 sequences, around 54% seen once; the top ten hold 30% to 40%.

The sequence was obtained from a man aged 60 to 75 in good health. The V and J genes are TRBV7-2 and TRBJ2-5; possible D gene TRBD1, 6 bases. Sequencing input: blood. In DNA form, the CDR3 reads TGTGCCAGCAGCTTAGGGTCGGCAGGGGCCAGAGAGACCCAGTACTTC. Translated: CASSLGSAGARETQYF. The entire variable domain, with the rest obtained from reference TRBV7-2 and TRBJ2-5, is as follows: GAGVSQSPSNKVTEKGKDVELRCDPISGHTALYWYRQSLGQGLEFLIYFQGNSAPDKSGLPSDRFSAERTGGSVSTLTIQRTQQEDSAVYLCASSLGSAGARETQYFGPGTRLLVL.